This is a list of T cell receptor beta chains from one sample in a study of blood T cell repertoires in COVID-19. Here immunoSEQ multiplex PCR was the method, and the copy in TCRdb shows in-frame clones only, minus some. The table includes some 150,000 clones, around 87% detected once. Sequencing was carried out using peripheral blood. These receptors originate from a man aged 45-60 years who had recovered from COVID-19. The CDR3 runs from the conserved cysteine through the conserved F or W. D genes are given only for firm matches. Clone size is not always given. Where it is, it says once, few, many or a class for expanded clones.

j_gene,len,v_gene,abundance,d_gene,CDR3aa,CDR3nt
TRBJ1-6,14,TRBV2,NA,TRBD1,CATAGQGVNSPLHF,TGTGCCACCGCGGGACAGGGGGTTAATTCACCCCTCCACTTT
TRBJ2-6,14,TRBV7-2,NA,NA,CASSFSSGANVLTF,TGTGCCAGCAGCTTTTCTTCTGGGGCCAACGTCCTGACTTTC
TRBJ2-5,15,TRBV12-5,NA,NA,CASGLVFTGEETQYF,TGTGCTAGTGGTTTGGTATTTACAGGAGAAGAGACCCAGTACTTC
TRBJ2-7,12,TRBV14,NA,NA,CARGQAFYEQYF,TGTGCCAGAGGCCAGGCCTTCTACGAGCAGTACTTC
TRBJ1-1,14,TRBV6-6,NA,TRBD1,CASSRQGAGTEAFF,TGTGCCAGCAGTCGACAGGGGGCCGGCACTGAAGCTTTCTTT
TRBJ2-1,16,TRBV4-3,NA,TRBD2,CASSGPSGGSYNEQFF,TGCGCCAGCAGCGGGCCTAGCGGGGGTTCCTACAATGAGCAGTTCTTC
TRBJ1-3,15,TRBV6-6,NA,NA,CASSYSRDFGNTIYF,TGTGCCAGCAGTTACTCCAGGGATTTTGGAAACACCATATATTTT
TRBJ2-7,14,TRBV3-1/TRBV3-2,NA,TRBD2,CASGNQAGLLEQYF,TGTGCCAGCGGCAACCAAGCGGGGTTGCTCGAGCAGTACTTC
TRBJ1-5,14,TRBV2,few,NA,CASSDRVADQPQHF,TGTGCCAGCAGTGACAGGGTTGCCGATCAGCCCCAGCATTTT
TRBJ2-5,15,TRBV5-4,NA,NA,CASSLVAAQSETQYF,TGTGCCAGCAGCTTGGTGGCGGCCCAGTCGGAGACCCAGTACTTC
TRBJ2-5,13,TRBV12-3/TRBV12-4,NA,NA,CASSPAGRETQYF,TGTGCCAGCAGCCCCGCAGGGAGGGAGACCCAGTACTTC
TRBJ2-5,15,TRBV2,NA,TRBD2,CASSGTSGVGETQYF,TGTGCCAGCAGTGGAACTAGCGGGGTTGGAGAGACCCAGTACTTC
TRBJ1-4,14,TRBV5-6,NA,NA,CASSRDPTNEKLFF,TGTGCCAGCTCCCGGGATCCGACTAATGAAAAACTGTTTTTT
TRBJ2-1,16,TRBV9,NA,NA,CASSPPRSGSYNEQFF,TGTGCCAGCAGCCCCCCGCGTTCAGGCTCCTACAATGAGCAGTTCTTC
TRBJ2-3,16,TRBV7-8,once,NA,CASSLAPRTSTDTQYF,TGTGCCAGCAGCTTAGCGCCCAGGACTAGCACAGATACGCAGTATTTT
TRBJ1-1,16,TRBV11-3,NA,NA,CASSLGSPGMNTEAFF,TGTGCCAGCAGCTTAGGGTCTCCAGGGATGAACACTGAAGCTTTCTTT
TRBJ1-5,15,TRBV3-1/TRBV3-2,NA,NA,CASSQEGGPNQPQHF,TGTGCCAGCAGCCAAGAAGGGGGACCTAATCAGCCCCAGCATTTT
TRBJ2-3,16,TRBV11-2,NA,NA,CASSQQERIWTDTQYF,TGTGCCAGCAGCCAACAGGAACGGATTTGGACAGATACGCAGTATTTT
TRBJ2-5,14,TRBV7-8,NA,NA,CASSLGLIQETQYF,TGTGCCAGCAGCTTAGGACTCATACAAGAGACCCAGTACTTC
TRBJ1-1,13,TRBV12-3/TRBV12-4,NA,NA,CASSLLRGSEAFF,TGTGCCAGCAGTTTACTTAGGGGTTCTGAAGCTTTCTTT
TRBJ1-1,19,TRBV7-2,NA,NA,CASSPRPSLKPSLNTEAFF,TGTGCCAGCAGCCCCCGCCCTAGTCTAAAACCCTCATTGAACACTGAAGCTTTCTTT
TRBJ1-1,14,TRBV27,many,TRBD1,CASSLRAGGTEAFF,TGTGCCAGCAGTTTACGGGCAGGGGGAACTGAAGCTTTCTTT
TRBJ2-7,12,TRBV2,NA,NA,CAGVALSYEQYF,TGTGCCGGAGTGGCCCTCTCCTACGAGCAGTACTTC
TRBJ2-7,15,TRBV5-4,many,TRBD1,CASSLGLGQGYEQYF,TGTGCCAGCAGCTTGGGTCTAGGACAGGGCTACGAGCAGTACTTC
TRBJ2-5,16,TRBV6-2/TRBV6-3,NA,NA,CASSYPSDLARETQYF,TGTGCCAGCAGTTACCCTAGCGACCTCGCCCGAGAGACCCAGTACTTC
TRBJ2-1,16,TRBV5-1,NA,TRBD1,CASSKDRARSYNEQFF,TGCGCCAGCAGCAAGGACAGGGCGCGCTCCTACAATGAGCAGTTCTTC
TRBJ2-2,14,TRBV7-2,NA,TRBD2,CASSAGGATGELFF,TGTGCCAGCAGCGCCGGGGGGGCCACCGGGGAGCTGTTTTTT
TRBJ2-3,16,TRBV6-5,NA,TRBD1,CASSYTRDRATDTQYF,TGTGCCAGCAGTTATACCCGGGACAGGGCTACAGATACGCAGTATTTT
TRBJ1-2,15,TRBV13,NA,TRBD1,CASSLGTGGAYGYTF,TGTGCCAGCAGCTTAGGGACAGGGGGCGCCTATGGCTACACCTTC
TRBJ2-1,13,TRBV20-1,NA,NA,CSASLQGGNEQFF,TGCAGTGCTAGTTTGCAGGGAGGCAATGAGCAGTTCTTC
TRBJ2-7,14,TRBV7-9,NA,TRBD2,CASSTSGAFYEQYF,TGTGCCAGCAGCACTAGCGGGGCCTTCTACGAGCAGTACTTC
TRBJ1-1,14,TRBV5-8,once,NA,CASSPSYRGTEAFF,TGTGCCAGCTCACCCTCGTATAGAGGCACTGAAGCTTTCTTT
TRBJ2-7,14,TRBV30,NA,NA,CAWSVGGDSYEQYF,TGTGCCTGGAGTGTCGGCGGGGACTCCTACGAGCAGTACTTC
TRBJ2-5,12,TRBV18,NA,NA,CASSPYQETQYF,TGTGCCAGCTCACCCTACCAAGAGACCCAGTACTTC
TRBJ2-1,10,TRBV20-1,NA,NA,CSASEEVQFF,TGCAGTGCTAGTGAGGAGGTGCAGTTCTTC
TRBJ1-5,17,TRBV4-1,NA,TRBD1,CASSQAVTTGGNQPQHF,TGCGCCAGCAGCCAAGCGGTCACGACAGGGGGCAATCAGCCCCAGCATTTT
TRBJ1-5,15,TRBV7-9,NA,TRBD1,CASSWAQGVNQPQHF,TGTGCCAGCAGCTGGGCACAGGGGGTCAATCAGCCCCAGCATTTT
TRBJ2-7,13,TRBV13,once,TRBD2,CASGLAGGPEQYF,TGTGCCAGCGGGCTAGCGGGGGGGCCTGAGCAGTACTTC
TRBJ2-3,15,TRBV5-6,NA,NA,CASSFRRRGSDTQYF,TGTGCCAGCAGCTTTAGACGCCGGGGGTCAGATACGCAGTATTTT
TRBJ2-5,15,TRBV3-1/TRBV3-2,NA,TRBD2,CASSLLGGGEETQYF,TGTGCCAGCAGCCTCCTAGGCGGGGGGGAAGAGACCCAGTACTTC
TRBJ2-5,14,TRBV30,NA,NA,CAWSDGLFGETQYF,TGTGCCTGGAGCGACGGGTTATTCGGGGAGACCCAGTACTTC
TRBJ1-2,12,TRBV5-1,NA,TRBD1,CASSPDRRGYTF,TGCGCCAGCAGCCCGGACAGGCGCGGCTACACCTTC
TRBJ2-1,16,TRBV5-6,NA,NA,CASSLGSLFSYNEQFF,TGTGCCAGCAGCTTGGGTTCTCTTTTTTCCTACAATGAGCAGTTCTTC
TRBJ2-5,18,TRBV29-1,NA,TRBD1,CSVVLPWAPGTGRETQYF,TGCAGCGTGGTGCTACCATGGGCCCCCGGGACAGGTCGAGAGACCCAGTACTTC
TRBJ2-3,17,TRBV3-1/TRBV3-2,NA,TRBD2,CASSQSGTSGLWDTQYF,TGTGCCAGCAGCCAGTCCGGGACTAGCGGCCTCTGGGATACGCAGTATTTT
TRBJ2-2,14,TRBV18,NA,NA,CASSPRQNTGELFF,TGTGCCAGCTCACCTCGACAGAACACCGGGGAGCTGTTTTTT
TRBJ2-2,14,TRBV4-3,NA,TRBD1,CASSPGQGTGELFF,TGCGCCAGCAGCCCGGGACAGGGCACCGGGGAGCTGTTTTTT
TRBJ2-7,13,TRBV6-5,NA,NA,CASGAREPYEQYF,TGTGCCAGCGGGGCCAGGGAACCCTACGAGCAGTACTTC
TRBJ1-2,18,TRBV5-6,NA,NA,CASSEYRDMVFVGYGYTF,TGTGCCAGCAGCGAATACCGGGACATGGTTTTCGTGGGGTATGGCTACACCTTC
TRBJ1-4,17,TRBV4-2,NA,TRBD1,CASSQVQPTGEDEKLFF,TGTGCCAGCAGCCAAGTACAACCGACAGGGGAGGATGAAAAACTGTTTTTT
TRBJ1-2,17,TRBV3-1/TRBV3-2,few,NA,CASSHLESTGHNYGYTF,TGTGCCAGCAGCCACCTGGAATCTACAGGGCATAACTATGGCTACACCTTC
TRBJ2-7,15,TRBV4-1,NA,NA,CASSQDLTRSYEQYF,TGCGCCAGCAGCCAAGATCTGACACGTTCCTACGAGCAGTACTTC
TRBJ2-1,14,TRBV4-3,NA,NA,CASSQDTSRNEQFF,TGCGCCAGCAGCCAAGATACTAGTCGCAATGAGCAGTTCTTC
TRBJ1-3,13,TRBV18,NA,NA,CASSPLTLDTIYF,TGTGCCAGCTCACCACTCACGTTAGACACCATATATTTT